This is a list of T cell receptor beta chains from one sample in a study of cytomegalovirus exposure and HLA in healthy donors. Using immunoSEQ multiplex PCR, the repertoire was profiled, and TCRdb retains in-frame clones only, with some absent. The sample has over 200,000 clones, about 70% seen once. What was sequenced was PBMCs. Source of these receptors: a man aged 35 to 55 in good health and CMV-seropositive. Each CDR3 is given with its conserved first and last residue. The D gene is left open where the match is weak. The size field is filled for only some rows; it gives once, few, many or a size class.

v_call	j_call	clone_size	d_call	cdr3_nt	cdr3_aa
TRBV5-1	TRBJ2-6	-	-	TGCGCCAGCAGCTTGTCAGGGACCAACGTCCTGACTTTC	CASSLSGTNVLTF
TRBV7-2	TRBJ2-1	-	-	TGTGCCAGCAGCCTAACAGGTAATGAGCAGTTCTTC	CASSLTGNEQFF
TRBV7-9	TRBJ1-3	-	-	TGTGCCAGCCTTCCGTTTATCTCTGGAAACACCATATATTTT	CASLPFISGNTIYF
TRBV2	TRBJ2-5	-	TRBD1	TGTGCCAACAACAGGGGTGAGACCCAGTACTTC	CANNRGETQYF
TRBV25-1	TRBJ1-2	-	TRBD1	TGTGCCAGCAGTGTCGGACAGGGGTTGAATAACTATGGCTACACCTTC	CASSVGQGLNNYGYTF
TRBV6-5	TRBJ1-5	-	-	TGTGCCAGCAGCATCAGGGGCCACAATCAGCCCCAGCATTTT	CASSIRGHNQPQHF
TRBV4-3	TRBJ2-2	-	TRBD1	TGCGCCAGCAGCCAAGGGCGGACCGGGACAGGGAACACCGGGGAGCTGTTTTTT	CASSQGRTGTGNTGELFF
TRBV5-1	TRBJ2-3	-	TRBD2	TGCGCCAGCAGCTTGGCCGGACTAGCGTCGATTTCAGATACGCAGTATTTT	CASSLAGLASISDTQYF
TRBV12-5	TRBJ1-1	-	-	TGTGCTAGTGCCATTAACGAGGGAACTGAAGCTTTCTTT	CASAINEGTEAFF
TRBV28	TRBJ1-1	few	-	TGTGCCAGCAGAAGGACAATTATTGGAATGGGGAACACTGAAGCTTTCTTT	CASRRTIIGMGNTEAFF
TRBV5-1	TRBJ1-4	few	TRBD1	TGCGCCAGCAGCTTTGGACAGGGCGTGACTAATGAAAAACTGTTTTTT	CASSFGQGVTNEKLFF
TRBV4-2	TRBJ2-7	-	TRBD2	TGTGCCAGCAGCCAAGAGTACCTAGCGGGGATCGAGCAGTACTTC	CASSQEYLAGIEQYF
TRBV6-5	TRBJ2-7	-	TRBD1	TGTGCCAGCAGTTACTCAACAGGGGCGAGGGAGCAGTACTTC	CASSYSTGAREQYF
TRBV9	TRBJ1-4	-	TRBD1	TGTGCCAGCAGCCCCTCCGGGACAGGGAATGAAAAACTGTTTTTT	CASSPSGTGNEKLFF
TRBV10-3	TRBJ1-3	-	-	TGTGCCATCAGTGAGGGCAGGGAAAACACCATATATTTT	CAISEGRENTIYF
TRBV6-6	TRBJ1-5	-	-	TGTGCCAGCAGTTTCGGGGGGCCCAATCAGCCCCAGCATTTT	CASSFGGPNQPQHF
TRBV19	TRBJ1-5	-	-	TGTGCCAGTAGTCCTCCAGGAAGCAATCAGCCCCAGCATTTT	CASSPPGSNQPQHF
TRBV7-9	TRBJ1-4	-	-	TGTGCCAGCAGTAAAATCCTGACTACAACAACTAATGAAAAACTGTTTTTT	CASSKILTTTTNEKLFF
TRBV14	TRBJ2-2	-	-	TGTGCCAGCAGCCCCCGGGGGGCTAACACCGGGGAGCTGTTTTTT	CASSPRGANTGELFF
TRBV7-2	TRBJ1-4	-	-	TGTGCCAGCAGCTCGCGTGGGACCACGAAAGGGGGTGAAAAACTGTTTTTT	CASSSRGTTKGGEKLFF
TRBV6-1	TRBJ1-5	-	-	TGTGCCAGCACCCAGAGGTGGAGCAATCAGCCCCAGCATTTT	CASTQRWSNQPQHF
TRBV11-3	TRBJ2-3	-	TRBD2	TGTGCCAGCAGCCTAGGACTAGCGGGGGGGGGTGCAGATACGCAGTATTTT	CASSLGLAGGGADTQYF
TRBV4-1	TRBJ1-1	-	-	TGCGCCAGCAGCCAAGATCAGGGCAGGAGCACTGAAGCTTTCTTT	CASSQDQGRSTEAFF
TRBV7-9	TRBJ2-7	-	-	TGTGCCAGCTGCGCTGGGGGGACAGAGTCCTACGAGCAGTACTTC	CASCAGGTESYEQYF
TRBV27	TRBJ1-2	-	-	TGTGCCAGCAGTTTATCGAGGGGGGGGTATGGCTACACCTTC	CASSLSRGGYGYTF
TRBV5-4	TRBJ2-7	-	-	TGTGCCAGCAGCATCGGTCTTGGCTCCTACGAGCAGTACTTC	CASSIGLGSYEQYF
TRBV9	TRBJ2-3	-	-	TGTGCCAGCAGCGGCACGCTCACATTGGATACGCAGTATTTT	CASSGTLTLDTQYF
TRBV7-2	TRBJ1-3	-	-	TGTGCCAGCAGCTTAGTAGAGTGGTCTGGAAACACCATATATTTT	CASSLVEWSGNTIYF
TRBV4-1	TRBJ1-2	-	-	TGCGCCAGCAGCCAACCCGGACAGACGCTAAACTATGGCTACACCTTC	CASSQPGQTLNYGYTF
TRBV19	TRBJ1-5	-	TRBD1	TGTGCCAGTTCAGCGTCCGAGGGGGCAGGAAATCAGCCCCAGCATTTT	CASSASEGAGNQPQHF
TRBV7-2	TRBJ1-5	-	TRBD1	TGTGCCAGCAGCTTTACAGGGGTTCAGCCCCAGCATTTT	CASSFTGVQPQHF
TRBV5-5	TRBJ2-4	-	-	TGTGCCAGCAGCTTGGAGATCGACAGAAACATTCAGTACTTC	CASSLEIDRNIQYF
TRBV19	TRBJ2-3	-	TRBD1	TGTGCCAGTAGTACGACAGGGGTTGGAGATACGCAGTATTTT	CASSTTGVGDTQYF
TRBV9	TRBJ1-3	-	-	TGTGCCAGCAGCGTAGAACTATCCGGAAACACCATATATTTT	CASSVELSGNTIYF
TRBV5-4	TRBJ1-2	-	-	TGTGCCAGCAGCGACGCGAATCTAGGTCGGGGGGCGGGAGGCTACACCTTC	CASSDANLGRGAGGYTF
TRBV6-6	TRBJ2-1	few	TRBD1	TGTGCCAGCAGTTACTCGCCGGGACAGGGACGGAATGAGCAGTTCTTC	CASSYSPGQGRNEQFF
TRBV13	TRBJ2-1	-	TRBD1	TGTGCCAGCAGCTCCGACAGGGTCTCCTACAATGAGCAGTTCTTC	CASSSDRVSYNEQFF
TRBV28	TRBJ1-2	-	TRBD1	TGTGTCAGCAGAAGACAGGGAATTGGCTACACCTTC	CVSRRQGIGYTF
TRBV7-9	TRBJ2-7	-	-	TGTTCCAGCAGCTTAGCTCGACATCCCTACGAGCAGTACTTC	CSSSLARHPYEQYF
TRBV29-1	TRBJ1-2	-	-	TGCAGCGTTGGGGGGGGTAACTATGGCTACACCTTC	CSVGGGNYGYTF
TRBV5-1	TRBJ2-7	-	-	TGCGCCACCAGGTTGCAGGCGGGGGACAACGAGCAGTACTTC	CATRLQAGDNEQYF
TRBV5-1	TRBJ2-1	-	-	TGCGCCAGCAGCCCTGGAGGGCTAGCGACCTACAATGAGCAGTTCTTC	CASSPGGLATYNEQFF
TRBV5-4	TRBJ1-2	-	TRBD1	TGTGCCAGCAGCTTGGCCGGGACAGTAAACTATGGCTACACCTTC	CASSLAGTVNYGYTF
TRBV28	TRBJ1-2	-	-	TGTGCCAGCAGTACGACAGATTTTAGTCGCTATGGCTACACCTTC	CASSTTDFSRYGYTF
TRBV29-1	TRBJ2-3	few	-	TGCAGCGTTGAAGGGGGGCCCTGGGGCACAGATACGCAGTATTTT	CSVEGGPWGTDTQYF
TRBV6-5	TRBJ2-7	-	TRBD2	TGTGCCAGCAGTTACTCCTCCAGCGGGACCTACGAGCAGTACTTC	CASSYSSSGTYEQYF
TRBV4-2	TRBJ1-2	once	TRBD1	TGTGCCAGCAGCCTTCGGACAGGGGCAGATGGCTACACCTTC	CASSLRTGADGYTF
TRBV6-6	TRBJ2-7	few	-	TGTGCCAGCAGTTACGAGGGCCCACTGGGCGAGCAGTACTTC	CASSYEGPLGEQYF
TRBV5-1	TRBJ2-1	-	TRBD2	TGCGCCAGCAGCCTTGGGACTAGCGGGGGGCGGGAGCAGTTCTTC	CASSLGTSGGREQFF
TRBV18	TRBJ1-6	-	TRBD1	TGTGCCAGCTCACCAGAAGCCGACAGGGTTTCACCCCTCCACTTT	CASSPEADRVSPLHF
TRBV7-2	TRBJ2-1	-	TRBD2	TGTGCCAGCAGCCCGGCGGGACTAGCCCATGAGCAGTTCTTC	CASSPAGLAHEQFF
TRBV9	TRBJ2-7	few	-	TGTGCCAGCAGCTTTACGGGGGACGAGCAGTACTTC	CASSFTGDEQYF
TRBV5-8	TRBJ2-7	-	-	TGTGCCAGCAGCTCCCTGGCCTTTATCTGGGAGCAGTACTTC	CASSSLAFIWEQYF
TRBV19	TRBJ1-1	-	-	TGTGCCAGTAGTATCAGCCCGGGAAACACTGAAGCTTTCTTT	CASSISPGNTEAFF
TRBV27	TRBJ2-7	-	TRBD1	TGTGCCAGCAGTTTCCGCTATACCGACAGGGGGGGATACTACGAGCAGTACTTC	CASSFRYTDRGGYYEQYF
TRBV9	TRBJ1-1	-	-	TGTGCCAGCAGCGTAGCTTCCAGGGACACTGAAGCTTTCTTT	CASSVASRDTEAFF